This entry features one T cell receptor (beta chain) sequence. As yet, its antigen is unknown. This entry comes from a study of shared clonotypes between healthy human individuals. Whole-study context: CD4 naive cells filled three plates per donor, CD4 memory three, CD8 naive two and CD8 memory one.

Trimming at V came to 5 bases and at J to 1 base, leaving 7 bases not matched to a gene. CDR1 and CDR2 (germline): MDHEN, SYDVKM. CDR3 length: 16 amino acids. Overall study results and limits: The diversity represented, both genetic and in exposure history, was limited by few donors. Sequencing depth was predicted to influence how clonotypes are shared among donors.

Sequencing was performed with immunoSEQ multiplex PCR; in TCRdb, only in-frame clones are kept and a portion is missing. The sample has around 550,000 clones; about 96% are singletons. Researchers partitioned CD4+ cells into CD45RA+ naive and CD45RA-negative memory subsets. The receptor was isolated from a woman in her 30s in good health. Sequences were obtained from naive CD4+ T cells sorted from blood. The subset denotes: CD45RA+ positively selected. V is TRBV28 and J is TRBJ2-2; 7 nucleotides match TRBD2. CDR3 nucleotide sequence: TGTGCCAGCAGTCCCCCACCGGGAGGGAACACCGGGGAGCTGTTTTTT. Amino acid sequence: CASSPPPGGNTGELFF.